The source of this T cell receptor beta chain is a study of Ad26.COV2.S vaccination and SARS-CoV-2 variants. Study conclusions and caveats: Participants given vaccine showed non-spike TCR breadth similar to that of placebo recipients. It is possible that the TCR breadth and depth analyses underestimated the total T cell responses. Spike-specific CD8+ and CD4+ T cell responses reportedly showed substantial breadth after vaccination. People who got the vaccine had more spike-specific TCR breadth than people who got placebo.

Clones were sequenced by immunoSEQ multiplex PCR, and TCRdb holds only the in-frame ones, with some missing. The sample contains around 86,000 clones, approximately 77% of which appear only once. CDR3 length: 18 residues. CDR1 and CDR2 (germline): LGHNA, YNFKEQ. Germline trimming cut 1 base from V and 0 bases from J; bases unmatched to any gene: 11. Comment on this clone: Its cognate antigen is unknown.

The V and J genes are TRBV4-2 and TRBJ1-1; 7 bases match TRBD1. Sequenced here: peripheral blood, sampled after recovery from COVID-19. This TCR was sampled from a human donor who had recovered from COVID-19. This CDR3 is CASSQVIRDSDMNTEAFF. As DNA, the CDR3 is TGTGCCAGCAGCCAAGTTATTCGGGACAGCGACATGAACACTGAAGCTTTCTTT.